Below are 23 T cell receptor beta chains sequenced from a single sample in a study of blood T cell repertoires in COVID-19. Sequenced by immunoSEQ multiplex PCR; TCRdb stores in-frame clones only, minus some. The data show over 250,000 clones, around 84% seen once. The sequenced sample was PBMCs or T cells enriched from blood (not recorded which). These receptors were taken from a man aged 25 to 40 with acute COVID-19.

The chain joins TRBV11-3 to TRBJ1-6; TRBD1 matches at 8 bases. Germline loops: CDR1 SGHNT, CDR2 YENEEA. The CDR3 spans 14 residues. V lost 5 bases and J lost 15; bases outside the gene matches: 12. For the CDR3, the DNA is TGTGCCAGCAGCAAGAGGGACAGGCAATTTCACCTCCACTTT. Its protein is CASSKRDRQFHLHF.

The chain couples TRBV19 to TRBJ1-1; TRBD1 agrees at 10 bases. CDR3 length: 16 amino acids. Germline CDR1 is LNHDA and CDR2 is SQIVND (reference sequence). V dropped 6 bases and J dropped 1; count of bases not matched to a gene: 8. Here the CDR3 reads CASSTRQGAANTEAFF. The CDR3 DNA reads TGTGCCAGTAGCACCCGACAGGGGGCCGCGAACACTGAAGCTTTCTTT. The full variable domain, completed using reference TRBV19 and TRBJ1-1, is DGGITQSPKYLFRKEGQNVTLSCEQNLNHDAMYWYRQDPGQGLRLIYYSQIVNDFQKGDIAEGYSVSREKKESFPLTVTSAQKNPTAFYLCASSTRQGAANTEAFFGQGTRLTVV.

V usage is TRBV6-5 and J usage is TRBJ1-2; D is ambiguous. The V end lost 4 bases, the J end lost 8 bases, and 17 bases lay between the germline ends. Germline assignment: CDR1 MNHEY and CDR2 SVGAGI. This CDR3 comprises 14 residues. DNA of the CDR3: TGTGCCAGCAGTTTTTCGGGTAGAGTACGGGGCTACACCTTC. Translation gives CASSFSGRVRGYTF.

The chain couples TRBV21-1 to TRBJ1-2. TRBV21-1 is a pseudogene segment. CDR3 length equals 15 residues. In nucleotides, the CDR3 is TGTGCCAGCAGCACCATAGGCGGGGCGGGGAATGGCTACACCTTC. This gives the protein CASSTIGGAGNGYTF.

The chain carries TRBV29-1 and TRBJ1-4; tentative D call: TRBD1 (6 bases). The V gene lost 7 bases and the J gene lost 4 bases, with 13 bases spanning the gap. The CDR3 contains 13 residues. Germline CDR1 is SQVTM and CDR2 is ANQGSEA. The CDR3 region has the DNA TGCAGCGCCGGGGGGGCGGGTAATGAAAAACTGTTTTTT. Its translation is CSAGGAGNEKLFF.

V gene TRBV6-5 combines with J gene TRBJ1-2; 8 nucleotides line up with TRBD1. Germline V gene data show CDR1 as MNHEY and CDR2 as SVGAGI. The CDR3 runs to 14 residues. The trim removed 0 bases at V and 4 bases at J, leaving 1 base unmatched. This CDR3 reads CASSYSTGAYGYTF. DNA of the CDR3: TGTGCCAGCAGTTACTCGACAGGGGCCTATGGCTACACCTTC.

The CDR3 here is CASSPPGTGGQPQHF. Here the CDR3 DNA reads TGTGCCAGCAGTCCCCCCGGGACAGGGGGTCAGCCCCAGCATTTT. This chain connects TRBV25-1 to TRBJ1-5; TRBD1 agrees at 11 bases. V dropped 5 bases and J dropped 6; count of bases not matched to a gene: 6. Germline V gives CDR1 MGHDK, CDR2 SYGVNS. The CDR3 consists of 15 residues.

V is TRBV6-5 and J is TRBJ1-1, with D uncertain. The ends were cut back, 9 bases at V and 1 base at J, with 12 bases in the middle. This CDR3 has 13 residues. Germline CDR1 and CDR2: MNHEY and SVGAGI. As DNA, the CDR3 is TGTGCCAGTAGACCAGGAGGGAACACTGAAGCTTTCTTT. It translates to CASRPGGNTEAFF.

V gene TRBV5-1 combines with J gene TRBJ2-5; the match to TRBD1 covers 9 bases. The CDR3 is 15 residues long. V gave up 2 bases and J gave up 4 bases; unmatched junction bases: 6. Germline V CDR1 and CDR2: SGHRS, YFSETQ. CDR3 bases: TGCGCCAGCAGCTTAGGACAGGGGAAGGGAGAGACCCAGTACTTC. Protein: CASSLGQGKGETQYF.

The CDR3 loop is CASSGASGPDTQYF. The CDR3 nucleotides read TGTGCCAGCAGCGGCGCTAGCGGGCCAGATACGCAGTATTTT. The V call is TRBV7-2, the J call TRBJ2-3; 8 bases align to TRBD2. Germline assignment: CDR1 SGHTA and CDR2 FQGNSA. The length of the CDR3 is 14 residues. The V and J ends lost 5 bases and 4 bases, in that order; junction bases with no gene match: 5.

The rearrangement uses TRBV6-5 and TRBJ2-7; TRBD2 aligns across 9 bases. The CDR3 contains 15 residues. Germline V gene sequence: CDR1 MNHEY, CDR2 SVGAGI. The V and J ends lost 8 bases and 1 base, in that order; junction bases with no gene match: 9. The CDR3 DNA reads as TGTGCCAGCTCGAGTGTTAGCGGGGGTTCCTACGAGCAGTACGTC. Amino acids: CASSSVSGGSYEQYV.

This rearrangement joins TRBV19 to TRBJ2-3, with D tentatively TRBD2 (5 bases). Germline values: CDR1 LNHDA, CDR2 SQIVND (reference sequence). There are 14 residues in the CDR3. Trimming cost V 3 bases and J 1 base, with 8 bases left between them. DNA for the CDR3: TGTGCCAGTAGTATCACGGAGGGCACAGATACGCAGTATTTT. It specifies CASSITEGTDTQYF.

This chain uses TRBV19 with TRBJ1-1, with TRBD1 identical over 7 bases. CDR3 length equals 15 residues. V shed 8 bases and J 0 bases; nucleotides not matched to a gene: 9. Germline V gene sequence: CDR1 LNHDA, CDR2 SQIVND (reference sequence). CDR3 sequence (DNA): TGTGCCAGTCTAACCGGGACAGCGATGAACACTGAAGCTTTCTTT. It is translated as CASLTGTAMNTEAFF.

The chain joins TRBV7-8 to TRBJ2-3, with D tentatively TRBD2 (6 bases). Germline V gives CDR1 SGHVS, CDR2 FQNEAQ. This CDR3 has 14 amino acids. Trimming shortened V by 1 base and J by 5 bases, and 10 bases separated the two germline ends. CDR3 amino acids: CASSLGGVGDTQYF. CDR3 DNA: TGTGCCAGCAGCTTAGGCGGGGTAGGAGATACGCAGTATTTT.

Concerning this clone itself: The junction departs from germline at one end; a sequencing error may be responsible. This sequence joins TRBV5-1 and TRBJ1-1; possible D gene TRBD1, 6 bases. The CDR3 totals 15 residues. The germline V gene encodes CDR1 SGHRS and CDR2 YFSETQ. For the CDR3, the DNA is TGTGCCAGCAGCTTGTCGGCAGGGGTGAACACTGAAGCTTTCTTT. This gives the protein CASSLSAGVNTEAFF.

The gene calls are TRBV28 and TRBJ1-1, with TRBD1 matching over 10 bases. The CDR3 has 14 amino acids. Germline CDR1 and CDR2: MDHEN and SYDVKM. Germline trimming cut 6 bases from V and 6 bases from J; bases unmatched to any gene: 7. The CDR3, as DNA: TGTGCCAGCAGCCCCGGGACAGGGGTCCCTGAAGCTTTCTTT. Amino acid sequence: CASSPGTGVPEAFF.

The V and J genes are TRBV2 and TRBJ2-7; the match to TRBD1 covers 7 bases. This CDR3 comprises 13 residues. Unmatched junction bases numbered 7, after V lost 11 bases and J lost 0 bases. Germline CDR1 is SNHLY and CDR2 is FYNNEI. CDR3 in amino acids: CAGCRDSSYEQYV. The CDR3 nucleotides read TGTGCCGGTTGCCGGGACAGCTCCTACGAGCAGTACGTC.

CDR3 protein: CASSYSGTESSYEQYV. The CDR3, as DNA: TGTGCCAGCAGTTACTCGGGGACAGAAAGCTCCTACGAGCAGTACGTC. The chain couples TRBV6-5 to TRBJ2-7, with 7 positions matching TRBD1. In germline, CDR1 is MNHEY, CDR2 SVGAGI. V was clipped by 0 bases and J by 0 bases; unmatched bases: 5. This CDR3 is built from 16 residues.

This clone has a handful of counts. The CDR3 here is CASKNSHNEKLFF. CDR3 coding DNA: TGTGCCAGCAAGAACAGCCATAATGAAAAACTGTTTTTT. This sequence joins TRBV12-3 or TRBV12-4 and TRBJ1-4; unclear D gene. The CDR3 is made up of 13 amino acids. V lost 7 bases to trimming and J lost 4 bases, with 10 bases between them.

This chain connects TRBV9 to TRBJ2-3; TRBD1 is a possible D gene (5 bases). V gave up 3 bases and J gave up 0 bases, with 23 bases separating them. The CDR3 loop spans 19 amino acids. Looked up from germline, CDR1 is SGDLS and CDR2 is YYNGEE. CDR3 region: CASSAGFGADSLSTDTQYF. CDR3 in DNA: TGTGCCAGCAGCGCAGGGTTTGGGGCTGACTCCCTTAGCACAGATACGCAGTATTTT.

The chain is built from TRBV19 and TRBJ1-1; weak D call: TRBD1 (5 bases). The CDR3 contains 14 residues. V was pared by 3 bases and J by 1 base, with 9 bases between. The germline V gene has CDR1 LNHDA and CDR2 SQIVND (reference sequence). DNA of the CDR3: TGTGCCAGTAGTATTCAGGGAAGGAACACTGAAGCTTTCTTT. It encodes CASSIQGRNTEAFF.

The chain couples TRBV4-1 to TRBJ2-2; the match to TRBD1 covers 7 bases. The CDR3 covers 16 residues. The germline CDR1 and CDR2 sequences are MGHRA and YSYEKL. V was clipped by 4 bases and J by 1 base; unmatched bases: 6. The CDR3 loop is CASSPRQGVNTGELFF. The CDR3 region has the DNA TGCGCCAGCAGCCCCAGGCAGGGGGTGAACACCGGGGAGCTGTTTTTT.

CDR3: CASSEGAEGYTF. The CDR3 region has the DNA TGCGCCAGCAGTGAAGGGGCGGAGGGCTACACCTTC. The chain employs TRBV10-1 and TRBJ1-2, with D possibly being TRBD1 (5 bases). CDR3 length: 12 residues. Per germline, CDR1 WNHNN and CDR2 SYGVQD (reference sequence). Trimming stripped 3 bases from V and 8 bases from J, with 10 bases between.